These 21 T cell receptor beta chains were sequenced from one sample in a study of somatic mutations in cytotoxic T cells in rheumatoid arthritis. Generated by immunoSEQ multiplex PCR, the TCRdb table keeps only in-frame clones and is missing some. The table shows roughly 15,000 clones, with around 74% occurring only once. The sequenced sample consisted of CD8+ T cells sorted from blood. The origin of the receptors is an adult with rheumatoid arthritis.

This clone was recorded only once. This sequence joins TRBV10-2 and TRBJ2-1; TRBD2 aligns across 8 bases. Germline V gene lookup returns CDR1 WSHSY and CDR2 SAAADI. V lost 5 bases and J lost 6; bases outside the gene matches: 3. The CDR3 sequence is 13 residues long. This chain's CDR3 is CASSTSGSNEQFF. The CDR3 DNA follows: TGCGCCAGCAGTACAAGCGGGAGCAATGAGCAGTTCTTC.

The chain uses TRBV11-2 and TRBJ2-7, with D possibly being TRBD2 (5 bases). CDR3 length equals 13 residues. CDR1 SGHAT and CDR2 FQNNGV come from the germline V gene. V lost 1 base and J 3 bases, leaving 7 bases between the germline ends. The CDR3 region is CASSLARGYEQYF. CDR3 bases: TGTGCCAGCAGCTTAGCTCGGGGCTACGAGCAGTACTTC.

CDR3: CASSPGLAGTYNEQFF. The CDR3 nucleotides read TGCGCCAGCAGCCCCGGACTAGCGGGGACCTACAATGAGCAGTTCTTC. The chain is built from TRBV5-1 and TRBJ2-1, with 12 bases lining up with TRBD2. The germline V gene has CDR1 SGHRS and CDR2 YFSETQ. The CDR3 consists of 16 residues. Germline trimming cut 4 bases from V and 2 bases from J; bases unmatched to any gene: 4.

The chain carries TRBV27 and TRBJ2-2; D perhaps matches TRBD2 (5 bases). CDR1 is MNHEY and CDR2 is SMNVEV in the germline V gene (reference sequence). The CDR3 is 14 amino acids. Trimming left V 2 bases short and J 5 bases short, with 9 bases between. The CDR3: CASSLIPGTGELFF. The CDR3 DNA follows: TGTGCCAGCAGTTTAATCCCGGGAACCGGGGAGCTGTTTTTT.

V is TRBV27 and J is TRBJ1-4; 7 bases are shared with TRBD1. The length of the CDR3 is 15 residues. J lost 6 bases, V lost 4 bases, and 8 bases had no gene match. The germline V gene has CDR1 MNHEY and CDR2 SMNVEV (reference sequence). CDR3 DNA sequence: TGTGCCAGCAGTTCGACAGGGCGGGGGTATGAAAAACTGTTTTTT. This translates into CASSSTGRGYEKLFF.

This sequence joins TRBV6-6 and TRBJ2-7; D is unresolved. The CDR3 consists of 14 residues. In germline, CDR1 is MNHNY, CDR2 SVGAGI (reference sequence). The CDR3 coding sequence is TGCGCCAGCAGTGATTCGGGTATTTCCTACGAGCAGTACGTC. It encodes CASSDSGISYEQYV.

The chain recombines TRBV11-2 with TRBJ2-1; D gene uncertain. Trimming removed 1 base at V and 12 bases at J, with 13 bases between. Germline V gene sequence: CDR1 SGHAT, CDR2 FQNNGV. The CDR3 spans 13 residues. The CDR3 nucleotides are TGTGCCAGCAGCTTAGCCGGCTCTGTTAGGCAGTTCTTC. It yields the protein CASSLAGSVRQFF.

This clone came up once. V and J are TRBV21-1 and TRBJ2-7; the table gives TRBD1 as D, unverified against the DNA. TRBV21-1 is described as a pseudogene. This CDR3 is built from 16 residues. The CDR3 protein is CASSKMQGDSSYEQYV. Written as DNA, the CDR3 is TGTGCCAGCAGCAAAATGCAGGGGGATAGCTCCTACGAGCAGTACGTC.

The chain carries TRBV7-9 and TRBJ2-7, with D possibly being TRBD1 or TRBD2 (7 bases each). The CDR3 runs to 11 residues. Trimming removed 9 bases from V and 7 bases from J, with 13 bases in between. Per germline, CDR1 SEHNR and CDR2 FQNEAQ (reference sequence). The CDR3 protein is CASHRGGEQYF. The CDR3, as DNA: TGTGCCAGTCACAGGGGAGGGGAGCAGTACTTC.

The chain joins TRBV2 to TRBJ2-3; maybe TRBD1 (6 bases). Germline CDR1 is SNHLY and CDR2 is FYNNEI. Trimming pared 0 bases from V and 2 bases from J, leaving 9 bases between. The CDR3 totals 15 residues. The CDR3: CASSEARQATDTQYF. CDR3 in DNA: TGTGCCAGCAGTGAAGCGCGACAGGCCACAGATACGCAGTATTTT.

The V and J genes are TRBV2 and TRBJ2-3; D perhaps matches TRBD2 (6 bases). The CDR3 is 16 amino acids. Per germline, CDR1 SNHLY and CDR2 FYNNEI. V lost 2 bases and J lost 6, with 18 bases in between. The CDR3 DNA reads TGTGCCAGCAGTGAAACTGTAGGGGAGGCGGCGGATACGCAGTATTTT. Its translation is CASSETVGEAADTQYF.

The V and J genes are TRBV2 and TRBJ2-7; 7 bases match TRBD1. Germline values: CDR1 SNHLY, CDR2 FYNNEI. CDR3 length equals 13 residues. The junction had 5 bases not matched to a gene; V was cut back by 3 bases and J by 6 bases. The CDR3 here is CASSDPDRAEQYV. The CDR3 nucleotides read TGTGCCAGCAGTGACCCAGACAGGGCCGAGCAGTACGTC.

The chain employs TRBV11-1 and TRBJ1-4, with TRBD1 matching over 8 bases. Germline trimming cut 5 bases from V and 8 bases from J; bases unmatched to any gene: 7. The CDR3 contains 14 residues. Per the germline V gene, CDR1 is SGHAT and CDR2 is FQDESV (reference sequence). The CDR3, as DNA: TGTGCCAGCAGCGCCGGACAGGGTAGCGAAAAACTGTTTTTT. Translation: CASSAGQGSEKLFF.

This clone is termed medium-sized. This chain joins TRBV7-9 and TRBJ1-2; no definite D call. The CDR3 consists of 14 residues. CDR1 and CDR2 from the germline V gene are SEHNR and FQNEAQ (reference sequence). Trimming left V 4 bases short and J 0 bases short, with 9 bases between. DNA for the CDR3: TGTGCCAGCAGCTCAATAGAAGCTAACTATGGCTACACCTTC. It encodes CASSSIEANYGYTF. The variable domain in full, completed from reference TRBV7-9 and TRBJ1-2, reads DTGVSQNPRHKITKRGQNVTFRCDPISEHNRLYWYRQTLGQGPEFLTYFQNEAQLEKSRLLSDRFSAERPKGSFSTLEIQRTEQGDSAMYLCASSSIEANYGYTFGSGTRLTVV.

The chain has TRBV21-1 and TRBJ2-7; the table's D call of TRBD2 was not tested on the DNA. TRBV21-1 is recorded as a pseudogene. The CDR3 has 14 amino acids. The CDR3 DNA reads as TGTGCCAGCAGCGCAACGAGAGGAACCTACGAGCAGTACTTC. It codes for CASSATRGTYEQYF.

The rearrangement links TRBV6-1 to TRBJ1-4; 7 nucleotides agree with TRBD1. Trimming cost V 0 bases and J 8 bases; bases outside gene matches: 3. Germline V lookup: CDR1 MNHNS, CDR2 SASEGT. This CDR3 comprises 14 residues. Here the CDR3 DNA reads TGTGCCAGCAGTGAAGCAGGGGGCCGAGAAAAACTGTTTTTT. It codes for CASSEAGGREKLFF.

The V and J genes are TRBV4-2 and TRBJ2-7; 8 nucleotides line up with TRBD2. J lost 0 bases, V lost 0 bases, and 4 bases had no gene match. Germline V gene data show CDR1 as LGHNA and CDR2 as YNFKEQ. The CDR3 runs 16 residues. The CDR3 spells CASSQDYGGASYEQYF. DNA of the CDR3: TGTGCCAGCAGCCAAGATTACGGGGGGGCCTCCTACGAGCAGTACTTC.

The V gene is TRBV5-6, the J gene TRBJ1-2; 9 positions match TRBD1. V was clipped by 4 bases and J by 8 bases; unmatched bases: 6. The CDR3 covers 13 residues. Germline V gives CDR1 SGHDT, CDR2 YYEEEE. DNA of the CDR3: TGTGCCAGCAGCCAAAACAGGGGGCGCGGCTACACCTTC. This encodes CASSQNRGRGYTF.

The rearrangement links TRBV4-1 to TRBJ1-5, with a weak D call TRBD1 (5 bases). CDR3 length equals 15 residues. In germline, CDR1 is MGHRA, CDR2 YSYEKL. Between the trimmed V and J ends, which lost 4 bases and 8 bases, there was a span of 18 bases. CDR3 DNA sequence: TGCGCCAGCAGCCCTCAGGACACCGGGAGGGAGCCCCAGCATTTT. Its translation: CASSPQDTGREPQHF.

The CDR3: CASSSHSGGAINEQFF. The DNA of the CDR3 is TGTGCCAGCAGTTCCCATAGCGGGGGGGCCATCAATGAGCAGTTCTTC. The chain has TRBV5-6 and TRBJ2-1, with 11 bases matching TRBD2. Per the germline V gene, CDR1 is SGHDT and CDR2 is YYEEEE. The CDR3 spans 16 residues. The ends lost 5 bases at V and 6 bases at J; junction bases unmatched: 10.

The genes are TRBV5-5 and TRBJ1-1; 9 nucleotides match TRBD1. Germline assignment: CDR1 SGHKS and CDR2 YYEKEE (reference sequence). Unmatched junction bases numbered 7, after V lost 4 bases and J lost 6 bases. CDR3 length: 14 residues. CDR3 residues: CASSPDRGYAEAFF. The DNA for the CDR3 is TGTGCCAGCAGCCCCGACAGGGGGTACGCTGAAGCTTTCTTT. The full variable domain, rest sourced from reference TRBV5-5 and TRBJ1-1, is DAGVTQSPTHLIKTRGQQVTLRCSPISGHKSVSWYQQVLGQGPQFIFQYYEKEERGRGNFPDRFSARQFPNYSSELNVNALLLGDSALYLCASSPDRGYAEAFFGQGTRLTVV.